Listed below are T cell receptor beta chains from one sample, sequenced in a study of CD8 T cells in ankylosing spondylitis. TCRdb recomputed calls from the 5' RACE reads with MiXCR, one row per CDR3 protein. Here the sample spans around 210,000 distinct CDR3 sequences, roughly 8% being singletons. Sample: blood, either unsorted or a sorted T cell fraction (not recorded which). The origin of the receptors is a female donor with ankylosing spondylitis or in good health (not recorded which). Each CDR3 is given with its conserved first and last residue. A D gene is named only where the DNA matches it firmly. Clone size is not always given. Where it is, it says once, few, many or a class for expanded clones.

CDR3: CASSAGTSYNEQFF; DNA: TGTGCCAGCAGTGCCGGGACTAGCTACAATGAGCAGTTCTTC; D: TRBD2; size: many; V: TRBV6-1; J: TRBJ2-1; length: 14
CDR3: CASSHPGGPNTGELFF; DNA: TGCGCCAGCAGCCACCCGGGGGGTCCGAACACCGGGGAGCTGTTTTTT; D: TRBD2; size: many; V: TRBV5-1; J: TRBJ2-2; length: 16
CDR3: CASVIGQATTGEAFF; DNA: TGTGCCAGCGTAATTGGACAGGCGACAACCGGTGAAGCTTTCTTT; D: TRBD1; size: many; V: TRBV5-6; J: TRBJ1-1; length: 15
CDR3: CASSFDTGGSNEQYF; DNA: TGTGCCAGCAGCTTCGATACAGGGGGAAGTAACGAGCAGTACTTC; D: TRBD1; size: many; V: TRBV5-6; J: TRBJ2-7; length: 15
CDR3: CSVDRVGGETQYF; DNA: TGCAGCGTTGATAGGGTAGGGGGAGAGACCCAGTACTTC; D: .; size: many; V: TRBV29-1; J: TRBJ2-5; length: 13
CDR3: CSAREIGGKYEQYF; DNA: TGCAGTGCTAGAGAAATCGGCGGGAAGTACGAGCAGTACTTC; D: .; size: many; V: TRBV20-1; J: TRBJ2-7; length: 14
CDR3: CASSLKEANEQYF; DNA: TGCGCCAGCAGCTTGAAAGAGGCCAACGAGCAGTACTTC; D: .; size: many; V: TRBV5-1; J: TRBJ2-7; length: 13
CDR3: CASSPSILPGLANTGELFF; DNA: TGTGCCAGCAGCCCCAGTATCCTTCCGGGACTAGCAAACACCGGGGAGCTGTTTTTT; D: TRBD2; size: many; V: TRBV11-1; J: TRBJ2-2; length: 19
CDR3: CAISANSRPPYNEQFF; DNA: TGTGCCATCAGTGCAAACAGCCGCCCCCCCTACAATGAGCAGTTCTTC; D: .; size: many; V: TRBV10-3; J: TRBJ2-1; length: 16
CDR3: CASSVDRERSRANYGYTF; DNA: TGCGCCAGCAGTGTAGACAGGGAGCGGTCCCGCGCTAACTATGGCTACACCTTC; D: TRBD1; size: .; V: TRBV10-1; J: TRBJ1-2; length: 18
CDR3: CASGPGLLQGEQFF; DNA: TGTGCCAGCGGTCCTGGGCTTCTACAGGGTGAGCAGTTCTTC; D: .; size: many; V: TRBV27; J: TRBJ2-1; length: 14
CDR3: CASSLIAGPTDTQYF; DNA: TGTGCCAGCAGCCTGATAGCGGGCCCCACAGATACGCAGTATTTT; D: TRBD2; size: many; V: TRBV28; J: TRBJ2-3; length: 15
CDR3: CASSLGQGGGYEQYF; DNA: TGTGCCAGCAGCTTAGGTCAGGGCGGAGGTTACGAGCAGTACTTC; D: .; size: .; V: TRBV7-2; J: TRBJ2-7; length: 15
CDR3: CASSIGPVNTEAFF; DNA: TGCGCCAGCAGCATCGGACCGGTGAACACTGAAGCTTTCTTT; D: .; size: many; V: TRBV5-1; J: TRBJ1-1; length: 14
CDR3: CASSPQTLSNQPQHF; DNA: TGTGCCAGCAGTCCCCAGACACTTAGCAATCAGCCCCAGCATTTT; D: .; size: many; V: TRBV12-3/TRBV12-4; J: TRBJ1-5; length: 15
CDR3: CASKLAGDLGNEQFF; DNA: TGCGCCAGCAAGCTAGCGGGAGATCTTGGAAATGAGCAGTTCTTC; D: TRBD2; size: many; V: TRBV5-1; J: TRBJ2-1; length: 15
CDR3: CASSPRPTVEVTDTQYF; DNA: TGTGCCAGCAGCCCCAGGCCAACGGTGGAGGTCACAGATACGCAGTATTTT; D: .; size: few; V: TRBV7-9; J: TRBJ2-3; length: 17
CDR3: CASSKVDRSLSYNEQFF; DNA: TGTGCCAGCAGCAAAGTGGACAGGTCCCTTTCCTACAATGAGCAGTTCTTC; D: .; size: many; V: TRBV21-1; J: TRBJ2-1; length: 17
CDR3: CTSNSGQAPEELFF; DNA: TGTACCAGCAACTCAGGACAGGCACCCGAGGAACTGTTTTTT; D: TRBD1; size: .; V: TRBV5-1; J: TRBJ1-4; length: 14
CDR3: CSARGGGQETQYF; DNA: TGCAGTGCTAGAGGGGGCGGGCAAGAGACCCAGTACTTC; D: .; size: many; V: TRBV20-1; J: TRBJ2-5; length: 13
CDR3: CASSFEGGMNTEAFF; DNA: TGCGCCAGCAGCTTCGAAGGGGGGATGAACACTGAAGCTTTCTTT; D: .; size: many; V: TRBV5-1; J: TRBJ1-1; length: 15
CDR3: CASSEVIRDRVRYQETQYF; DNA: TGTGCCAGCAGTGAAGTTATCCGGGACAGGGTTAGGTACCAAGAGACCCAGTACTTC; D: TRBD1; size: many; V: TRBV25-1; J: TRBJ2-5; length: 19
CDR3: CASSPIPQETQYF; DNA: TGTGCCAGCAGTCCAATCCCTCAAGAGACCCAGTACTTC; D: .; size: many; V: TRBV27; J: TRBJ2-5; length: 13
CDR3: CASSSFLAGGPTANEQFF; DNA: TGTGCCAGCAGCTCATTTTTAGCGGGAGGGCCCACTGCCAATGAGCAGTTCTTC; D: TRBD2; size: few; V: TRBV7-8; J: TRBJ2-1; length: 18
CDR3: CASSLEWTSSQETQYF; DNA: TGTGCCAGCAGCTTAGAATGGACTAGCAGCCAAGAGACCCAGTACTTC; D: TRBD2; size: .; V: TRBV7-2; J: TRBJ2-5; length: 16
CDR3: CASKTGIGTGELFF; DNA: TGCGCCAGCAAGACGGGGATAGGAACCGGGGAGCTGTTTTTT; D: .; size: many; V: TRBV5-1; J: TRBJ2-2; length: 14
CDR3: CASSFSGGEQFF; DNA: TGCGCCAGCAGCTTTAGTGGTGGTGAGCAGTTCTTC; D: .; size: many; V: TRBV5-1; J: TRBJ2-1; length: 12
CDR3: CASSSLGTDTQYF; DNA: TGTGCCAGCAGCTCACTCGGGACAGATACGCAGTATTTT; D: .; size: many; V: TRBV7-8; J: TRBJ2-3; length: 13
CDR3: CASSARSYEQYF; DNA: TGCGCCAGCAGTGCGCGGTCCTACGAGCAGTACTTC; D: .; size: many; V: TRBV10-2; J: TRBJ2-7; length: 12
CDR3: CASCPGGTYEQYF; DNA: TGTGCCAGTTGTCCAGGGGGGACCTACGAGCAGTACTTC; D: .; size: .; V: TRBV19; J: TRBJ2-7; length: 13
CDR3: CASSHRDRGQETQYF; DNA: TGTGCCAGCAGCCACCGGGACAGGGGGCAGGAGACCCAGTACTTC; D: TRBD1; size: many; V: TRBV7-8; J: TRBJ2-5; length: 15
CDR3: CASSHFSGRASYNEQFF; DNA: TGTGCCAGCAGCCACTTTAGCGGGAGGGCCTCATACAATGAGCAGTTCTTC; D: TRBD2; size: many; V: TRBV14; J: TRBJ2-1; length: 17
CDR3: CASSPSGQGLSEAFF; DNA: TGTGCCAGCAGCCCCTCGGGACAGGGACTCTCTGAAGCTTTCTTT; D: TRBD1; size: many; V: TRBV3-1; J: TRBJ1-1; length: 15
CDR3: CASSPAGNPNTQYF; DNA: TGTGCCAGCAGTCCAGCGGGAAACCCTAATACGCAGTATTTT; D: TRBD2; size: many; V: TRBV25-1; J: TRBJ2-3; length: 14
CDR3: CASSLNRIQPQHF; DNA: TGTGCCAGCAGCTTGAACAGAATTCAGCCCCAGCATTTT; D: .; size: many; V: TRBV5-6; J: TRBJ1-5; length: 13
CDR3: CATSREGPASPLHF; DNA: TGTGCCACCAGCAGAGAAGGGCCGGCTTCACCCCTCCACTTT; D: .; size: many; V: TRBV15; J: TRBJ1-6; length: 14
CDR3: CASSFRENNEQFF; DNA: TGTGCCAGCAGTTTCCGGGAGAACAATGAGCAGTTCTTC; D: .; size: many; V: TRBV12-3/TRBV12-4; J: TRBJ2-1; length: 13
CDR3: CASTSATIYGYTF; DNA: TGTGCCAGCACTTCAGCCACGATCTATGGCTACACCTTC; D: .; size: many; V: TRBV11-2; J: TRBJ1-2; length: 13
CDR3: CTLNSLTDEQYF; DNA: TGCACCCTAAACAGCCTTACGGACGAGCAGTACTTC; D: .; size: many; V: TRBV29-1; J: TRBJ2-7; length: 12
CDR3: CAISESEKLGSSYEQYF; DNA: TGTGCCATCAGTGAGTCGGAGAAGTTGGGTAGCTCCTACGAGCAGTACTTC; D: .; size: many; V: TRBV10-3; J: TRBJ2-7; length: 17
CDR3: CSAAGQGAYEQYF; DNA: TGCAGTGCTGCGGGACAGGGGGCCTACGAGCAGTACTTC; D: TRBD1; size: many; V: TRBV20-1; J: TRBJ2-7; length: 13
CDR3: CSANPGLAAQFF; DNA: TGCAGTGCTAACCCTGGACTAGCGGCGCAGTTCTTC; D: TRBD2; size: many; V: TRBV20-1; J: TRBJ2-1; length: 12
CDR3: CSASRRETQYF; DNA: TGCAGTGCTAGTCGGAGAGAGACCCAGTACTTC; D: .; size: many; V: TRBV20-1; J: TRBJ2-5; length: 11
CDR3: CASRVGGLGDEDTQYF; DNA: TGTGCCAGCAGAGTTGGGGGTTTGGGGGATGAAGATACGCAGTATTTT; D: .; size: many; V: TRBV12-3/TRBV12-4; J: TRBJ2-3; length: 16
CDR3: CASSRGRRETQYF; DNA: TGCGCCAGCAGCCGGGGGCGGAGAGAGACCCAGTACTTC; D: .; size: many; V: TRBV5-1; J: TRBJ2-5; length: 13
CDR3: CAWSSRENSPLHF; DNA: TGTGCCTGGAGCTCGAGGGAAAATTCACCCCTCCACTTT; D: .; size: many; V: TRBV30; J: TRBJ1-6; length: 13
CDR3: CSATSGTSGYAYNEQFF; DNA: TGCAGTGCGACCTCCGGGACTAGCGGGTATGCCTACAATGAGCAGTTCTTC; D: TRBD2; size: few; V: TRBV20-1; J: TRBJ2-1; length: 17
CDR3: CAQGARRAGELFF; DNA: TGTGCCCAGGGGGCGCGTAGGGCCGGGGAGCTGTTTTTT; D: TRBD1; size: many; V: TRBV7-2; J: TRBJ2-2; length: 13
CDR3: CASSYSTDYEQYF; DNA: TGTGCCAGCAGTTACTCGACAGATTACGAGCAGTACTTC; D: .; size: many; V: TRBV6-5; J: TRBJ2-7; length: 13
CDR3: CASSLGTQSYNEQFF; DNA: TGTGCCAGCAGCTTAGGTACTCAATCCTACAATGAGCAGTTCTTC; D: .; size: many; V: TRBV7-8; J: TRBJ2-1; length: 15
CDR3: CASSQDLRTSVYNEQFF; DNA: TGCGCCAGCAGCCAAGATCTAAGGACTAGCGTGTACAATGAGCAGTTCTTC; D: TRBD2; size: many; V: TRBV4-3; J: TRBJ2-1; length: 17
CDR3: CASSLQTSGNTIYF; DNA: TGTGCCAGCAGCTTGCAGACCTCTGGAAACACCATATATTTT; D: .; size: many; V: TRBV7-2; J: TRBJ1-3; length: 14